These T cell receptor beta chains were read from a single sample in a study of blood T cells in healthy people across ages. Via MiXCR, TCRdb re-called the 5' RACE reads, giving one row per CDR3 protein. This sample has approximately 730,000 distinct CDR3 sequences, with 50% to 65% found just once. The sample consisted of blood. These receptors all come from a man older than 75 in good health. The CDR3 runs from the conserved cysteine through the conserved F or W. Each record gives: CDR3 length, D gene, J gene, V gene, clone size, CDR3 protein, CDR3 DNA. A D gene is named only where the DNA matches it firmly. Size tells how often a clone was seen (once, few, many) or the class of an expanded clone, and some rows leave it out.

CDR3 length: 14
D gene: TRBD2
J gene: TRBJ2-1
V gene: TRBV4-1
clone size: -
CDR3 protein: CASSQTSGSYEQFF
CDR3 DNA: TGCGCCAGCAGCCAAACTAGCGGGAGCTATGAGCAGTTCTTC

CDR3 length: 15
D gene: TRBD1
J gene: TRBJ2-1
V gene: TRBV20-1
clone size: -
CDR3 protein: CSARQGTGSYNEQFF
CDR3 DNA: TGCAGTGCTAGGCAAGGGACAGGATCCTACAATGAGCAGTTCTTC

CDR3 length: 15
D gene: TRBD1
J gene: TRBJ2-7
V gene: TRBV20-1
clone size: -
CDR3 protein: CSARSGQAPLGEQYF
CDR3 DNA: TGCAGTGCTAGATCCGGACAGGCGCCATTGGGCGAGCAGTACTTC

CDR3 length: 16
D gene: TRBD2
J gene: TRBJ2-5
V gene: TRBV27
clone size: -
CDR3 protein: CASRPPGGGYQETQYF
CDR3 DNA: TGTGCCAGCAGGCCCCCCGGCGGGGGGTACCAAGAGACCCAGTACTTC

CDR3 length: 13
D gene: TRBD1
J gene: TRBJ2-5
V gene: TRBV5-1
clone size: -
CDR3 protein: CAGSNRGRETQYF
CDR3 DNA: TGCGCCGGCAGCAACAGGGGTCGGGAGACCCAGTACTTC

CDR3 length: 14
D gene: TRBD2
J gene: TRBJ2-7
V gene: TRBV27
clone size: few
CDR3 protein: CASTTSGRANEQYF
CDR3 DNA: TGTGCCAGCACCACTAGCGGGAGGGCCAACGAGCAGTACTTC

CDR3 length: 16
D gene: TRBD2
J gene: TRBJ2-5
V gene: TRBV29-1
clone size: -
CDR3 protein: CSVTRRLAVAQETQYF
CDR3 DNA: TGCAGCGTGACAAGACGACTAGCGGTTGCTCAAGAGACCCAGTACTTC

CDR3 length: 14
D gene: -
J gene: TRBJ1-2
V gene: TRBV27
clone size: -
CDR3 protein: CASSAVGEVYGYTF
CDR3 DNA: TGTGCCTCCTCGGCGGTTGGGGAAGTCTATGGCTACACCTTC

CDR3 length: 16
D gene: TRBD2
J gene: TRBJ2-7
V gene: TRBV28
clone size: -
CDR3 protein: CASRSGRASTYNEQYF
CDR3 DNA: TGTGCCAGCAGATCGGGGAGGGCCAGCACCTACAATGAGCAGTACTTC

CDR3 length: 14
D gene: -
J gene: TRBJ1-2
V gene: TRBV7-2
clone size: -
CDR3 protein: CASSLTQGGHGYTF
CDR3 DNA: TGTGCCAGCAGCTTAACGCAGGGTGGCCATGGCTACACCTTC

CDR3 length: 15
D gene: TRBD2
J gene: TRBJ2-1
V gene: TRBV12-5
clone size: few
CDR3 protein: CASGLRLAGGDEQFF
CDR3 DNA: TGTGCTAGTGGTCTCCGACTAGCGGGAGGGGATGAGCAGTTCTTC

CDR3 length: 16
D gene: TRBD2
J gene: TRBJ2-1
V gene: TRBV24-1
clone size: -
CDR3 protein: CATSDLAGARYNEQFF
CDR3 DNA: TGTGCCACCAGTGATTTGGCGGGAGCGAGGTACAATGAGCAGTTCTTC

CDR3 length: 12
D gene: -
J gene: TRBJ2-5
V gene: TRBV10-3
clone size: few
CDR3 protein: CAISEKRETQYF
CDR3 DNA: TGTGCCATCAGTGAGAAGAGAGAGACCCAGTACTTC

CDR3 length: 18
D gene: TRBD2
J gene: TRBJ2-1
V gene: TRBV5-1
clone size: -
CDR3 protein: CASSPATSGSGSYNEQFF
CDR3 DNA: TGCGCCAGCAGCCCGGCTACTAGCGGGAGTGGCTCCTACAATGAGCAGTTCTTC

CDR3 length: 17
D gene: TRBD1
J gene: TRBJ2-6
V gene: TRBV6-1
clone size: few
CDR3 protein: CASRKGQGDAGANVLTF
CDR3 DNA: TGTGCCAGCAGAAAGGGACAGGGAGACGCTGGGGCCAACGTCCTGACTTTC

CDR3 length: 15
D gene: TRBD1
J gene: TRBJ2-5
V gene: TRBV2
clone size: -
CDR3 protein: CASSGRIGGGETQYF
CDR3 DNA: TGTGCCAGCAGTGGACGGATAGGGGGCGGAGAGACCCAGTACTTC

CDR3 length: 18
D gene: TRBD1
J gene: TRBJ2-6
V gene: TRBV24-1
clone size: -
CDR3 protein: CATSDWTGNLPGANVLTF
CDR3 DNA: TGTGCCACCAGTGATTGGACAGGGAACTTACCTGGGGCCAACGTCCTGACTTTC

CDR3 length: 12
D gene: -
J gene: TRBJ2-7
V gene: TRBV27
clone size: -
CDR3 protein: CASGQADYEQYF
CDR3 DNA: TGTGCCAGCGGCCAGGCCGACTACGAGCAGTACTTC

CDR3 length: 17
D gene: -
J gene: TRBJ1-2
V gene: TRBV11-2
clone size: -
CDR3 protein: CASSLLGRQLLGYGYTF
CDR3 DNA: TGTGCCAGCAGCTTACTGGGAAGACAGCTGCTTGGCTATGGCTACACCTTC

CDR3 length: 15
D gene: TRBD2
J gene: TRBJ2-7
V gene: TRBV3-1
clone size: few
CDR3 protein: CASSLPGRASYEQYF
CDR3 DNA: TGTGCCAGCAGCCTTCCCGGGAGGGCGTCCTACGAGCAGTACTTC

CDR3 length: 14
D gene: TRBD2
J gene: TRBJ2-7
V gene: TRBV6-2/TRBV6-3
clone size: -
CDR3 protein: CASSDDGGAYEQYF
CDR3 DNA: TGTGCCAGCAGTGACGACGGGGGGGCCTACGAGCAGTACTTC

CDR3 length: 16
D gene: TRBD2
J gene: TRBJ2-3
V gene: TRBV7-2
clone size: -
CDR3 protein: CASSLGSGRATDTQYF
CDR3 DNA: TGTGCCAGCAGCTTAGGGAGCGGGAGAGCAACAGATACGCAGTATTTT

CDR3 length: 15
D gene: TRBD1
J gene: TRBJ1-2
V gene: TRBV12-3/TRBV12-4
clone size: once
CDR3 protein: CASSPDGDREHGYTF
CDR3 DNA: TGTGCCAGCAGTCCTGACGGGGACAGGGAACACGGCTACACCTTC

CDR3 length: 15
D gene: TRBD2
J gene: TRBJ2-2
V gene: TRBV7-3
clone size: -
CDR3 protein: CASSNSAGGPGELFF
CDR3 DNA: TGTGCCAGCAGCAACTCTGCGGGAGGCCCCGGGGAGCTGTTTTTT

CDR3 length: 15
D gene: -
J gene: TRBJ1-6
V gene: TRBV7-9
clone size: -
CDR3 protein: CASSLLGQQHSPLHF
CDR3 DNA: TGTGCCAGCAGCTTACTAGGACAGCAGCATTCACCCCTCCACTTT

CDR3 length: 13
D gene: -
J gene: TRBJ1-2
V gene: TRBV6-5
clone size: once
CDR3 protein: CASSYRPGYGYTF
CDR3 DNA: TGTGCCAGCAGTTACCGTCCCGGTTATGGCTACACCTTC

CDR3 length: 15
D gene: -
J gene: TRBJ2-3
V gene: TRBV20-1
clone size: -
CDR3 protein: CSASVTQFRTDTQYF
CDR3 DNA: TGCAGTGCTAGCGTGACTCAATTTCGAACAGATACGCAGTATTTT

CDR3 length: 18
D gene: -
J gene: TRBJ1-6
V gene: TRBV5-1
clone size: -
CDR3 protein: CASSLDGGGLSYNSPLHF
CDR3 DNA: TGCGCCAGCAGCTTGGATGGTGGGGGCCTCTCCTATAATTCACCCCTCCACTTT

CDR3 length: 14
D gene: TRBD2
J gene: TRBJ2-1
V gene: TRBV29-1
clone size: -
CDR3 protein: CSVLGGSSCNEQFF
CDR3 DNA: TGCAGCGTTCTTGGCGGGAGCTCCTGCAATGAGCAGTTCTTC

CDR3 length: 15
D gene: -
J gene: TRBJ1-2
V gene: TRBV27
clone size: -
CDR3 protein: CASSLEMGLNYGYTF
CDR3 DNA: TGTGCCAGCAGTTTAGAGATGGGGCTTAACTATGGCTACACCTTC

CDR3 length: 16
D gene: TRBD2
J gene: TRBJ2-3
V gene: TRBV20-1
clone size: -
CDR3 protein: CSAPHGRPTSTDTQYF
CDR3 DNA: TGCAGTGCTCCCCACGGGAGGCCTACTAGCACAGATACGCAGTATTTT

CDR3 length: 16
D gene: TRBD2
J gene: TRBJ2-5
V gene: TRBV11-3
clone size: -
CDR3 protein: CASSLDGRDEDETQYF
CDR3 DNA: TGTGCCAGCAGCTTAGATGGGAGGGATGAAGACGAGACCCAGTACTTC

CDR3 length: 15
D gene: -
J gene: TRBJ2-1
V gene: TRBV4-1
clone size: -
CDR3 protein: CASSRSGTSYNEQFF
CDR3 DNA: TGCGCCAGCAGCCGTAGCGGTACATCCTACAATGAGCAGTTCTTC

CDR3 length: 16
D gene: TRBD1
J gene: TRBJ2-7
V gene: TRBV6-5
clone size: -
CDR3 protein: CASSYSGSGGSGEQYF
CDR3 DNA: TGTGCCAGCAGTTACTCAGGATCAGGGGGCTCAGGCGAGCAGTACTTC

CDR3 length: 16
D gene: -
J gene: TRBJ2-5
V gene: TRBV5-1
clone size: -
CDR3 protein: CASSWGVPGGQETQYF
CDR3 DNA: TGCGCCAGCAGCTGGGGGGTCCCTGGGGGACAAGAGACCCAGTACTTC

CDR3 length: 14
D gene: -
J gene: TRBJ1-1
V gene: TRBV4-1
clone size: -
CDR3 protein: CASSHGGGGTEAFF
CDR3 DNA: TGCGCCAGCAGCCATGGAGGGGGGGGCACTGAAGCTTTCTTT

CDR3 length: 13
D gene: -
J gene: TRBJ2-7
V gene: TRBV27
clone size: few
CDR3 protein: CASSKGFAYEQYF
CDR3 DNA: TGTGCCAGCTCCAAAGGGTTTGCCTACGAGCAGTACTTC

CDR3 length: 16
D gene: TRBD2
J gene: TRBJ2-7
V gene: TRBV6-1
clone size: -
CDR3 protein: CASSENPSGRSYEQYF
CDR3 DNA: TGTGCCAGCAGTGAAAACCCTAGCGGGAGATCCTACGAGCAGTACTTC

CDR3 length: 15
D gene: TRBD1
J gene: TRBJ2-7
V gene: TRBV5-1
clone size: -
CDR3 protein: CASSLRGTGVYEQYF
CDR3 DNA: TGCGCCAGCAGCTTGCGCGGGACAGGGGTCTACGAGCAGTACTTC

CDR3 length: 12
D gene: -
J gene: TRBJ1-2
V gene: TRBV2
clone size: -
CDR3 protein: CASKGSNYGYTF
CDR3 DNA: TGTGCCAGCAAAGGTTCTAACTATGGCTACACCTTC

CDR3 length: 14
D gene: -
J gene: TRBJ1-1
V gene: TRBV29-1
clone size: few
CDR3 protein: CSVEESAVNTEAFF
CDR3 DNA: TGCAGCGTTGAAGAGAGCGCCGTGAACACTGAAGCTTTCTTT

CDR3 length: 13
D gene: TRBD2
J gene: TRBJ2-3
V gene: TRBV6-2/TRBV6-3
clone size: -
CDR3 protein: CARVSGTHRYAYF
CDR3 DNA: TGTGCCAGGGTTAGCGGGACCCACAGATACGCGTATTTT

CDR3 length: 14
D gene: TRBD2
J gene: TRBJ2-7
V gene: TRBV7-3
clone size: -
CDR3 protein: CASSLVAGGSEQYF
CDR3 DNA: TGTGCCAGCAGCTTAGTAGCGGGAGGTAGCGAGCAGTACTTC

CDR3 length: 17
D gene: TRBD2
J gene: TRBJ2-3
V gene: TRBV20-1
clone size: -
CDR3 protein: CSARGWRGRVSTDTQYF
CDR3 DNA: TGCAGTGCTAGAGGTTGGCGCGGGAGGGTGTCTACAGATACGCAGTATTTT

CDR3 length: 14
D gene: -
J gene: TRBJ1-6
V gene: TRBV27
clone size: -
CDR3 protein: CASSPRERISPLHF
CDR3 DNA: TGTGCCAGCAGTCCCCGAGAGAGGATTTCACCCCTCCACTTT

CDR3 length: 14
D gene: TRBD1
J gene: TRBJ2-2
V gene: TRBV29-1
clone size: -
CDR3 protein: CSVGAPGGFGELFF
CDR3 DNA: TGCAGCGTTGGCGCTCCAGGGGGCTTCGGGGAGCTGTTTTTT

CDR3 length: 15
D gene: -
J gene: TRBJ2-4
V gene: TRBV6-5
clone size: -
CDR3 protein: CASSYSAARTNIQYF
CDR3 DNA: TGTGCCAGCAGTTACTCGGCGGCCAGGACGAACATTCAGTACTTC

CDR3 length: 15
D gene: TRBD1
J gene: TRBJ1-5
V gene: TRBV28
clone size: -
CDR3 protein: CAARGRGPGNQPQHF
CDR3 DNA: TGTGCCGCCCGTGGGAGGGGGCCTGGCAATCAGCCCCAGCATTTT

CDR3 length: 16
D gene: TRBD2
J gene: TRBJ2-1
V gene: TRBV20-1
clone size: few
CDR3 protein: CSAPPVAGGLGNEQFF
CDR3 DNA: TGCAGTGCCCCACCGGTAGCGGGAGGGCTGGGGAATGAGCAGTTCTTC

CDR3 length: 16
D gene: -
J gene: TRBJ2-5
V gene: TRBV18
clone size: few
CDR3 protein: CASSPTQVAGGETQYF
CDR3 DNA: TGTGCCAGCTCACCAACACAGGTCGCTGGGGGGGAGACCCAGTACTTC

CDR3 length: 13
D gene: TRBD2
J gene: TRBJ2-5
V gene: TRBV3-1
clone size: -
CDR3 protein: CASSLGLEGTQYF
CDR3 DNA: TGTGCCAGCAGCCTCGGACTAGAGGGGACCCAGTACTTC

CDR3 length: 14
D gene: -
J gene: TRBJ2-7
V gene: TRBV5-1
clone size: few
CDR3 protein: CASSLDSGLPEQYF
CDR3 DNA: TGCGCCAGCAGCTTGGATAGCGGCCTCCCCGAGCAGTACTTC

CDR3 length: 16
D gene: TRBD2
J gene: TRBJ2-3
V gene: TRBV9
clone size: -
CDR3 protein: CASSSGAGGNADTQYF
CDR3 DNA: TGTGCCAGCAGCTCAGGAGCGGGAGGGAATGCGGATACGCAGTATTTT